This entry lists 32 T cell receptor beta chains sequenced from one sample in a study of regulatory T cells in long-lasting Graves disease. Arm-PCR of CDR3 regions and iRepertoire HTBI primers were the basis on which TCR beta libraries were built. Using its own MiXCR run on the multiplex PCR reads, TCRdb lists one record per CDR3 protein. The profile shows about 500,000 distinct CDR3 sequences, about a sixth of them singletons. The time point was: newly diagnosed GD, antithyroid drugs for less than 3 months. The TCR library was prepared using RNA isolated from PBMCs. These data also formed part of another study, on T cells in Graves' hyperthyroidism and ophthalmopathy.

The source material was peripheral blood mononuclear cells (PBMCs), sampled at new diagnosis, from a patient treated with antithyroid drugs. These TCRs come from a man aged 40-50 years with Graves disease.

The V and J genes are TRBV28 and TRBJ1-1; no clear D gene. The CDR3 has 12 residues. Per the germline V gene, CDR1 is MDHEN and CDR2 is SYDVKM. V was cut by 1 base and J by 3 bases, with 3 bases left in between. CDR3 sequence reads: CASSLYYTEAFF. As DNA, the CDR3 is TGTGCCAGCAGTTTATATTACACTGAAGCTTTCTTT.

The chain carries TRBV28 and TRBJ1-1; D call uncertain. V dropped 5 bases and J dropped 5 bases, with 9 bases sitting between them. Germline V gene sequence: CDR1 MDHEN, CDR2 SYDVKM. CDR3 length: 12 residues. CDR3 bases: TGTGCCAGCAGTGTCTACTTAACTGAAGCTTTCTTT. Its protein is CASSVYLTEAFF.

This chain joins TRBV6-5 and TRBJ1-5; tentative D call: TRBD1 (5 bases). Germline V CDR1 and CDR2: MNHEY, SVGAGI. V dropped 4 bases and J dropped 2 bases, with 12 bases sitting between them. The CDR3 loop spans 15 amino acids. Written as DNA, the CDR3 is TGTGCCAGCAGTTTTCAGGGAGGGGGCAATCAGCCCCAGCATTTT. This sequence encodes CASSFQGGGNQPQHF.

In this sample, this clonotype turned up many times. J is TRBJ1-4 and V is TRBV20-1; 10 positions agree with TRBD1. Per germline, CDR1 DFQATT and CDR2 SNEGSKA (reference sequence). The CDR3 sequence is 13 residues long. Trimming took 4 bases from V and 7 from J; bases not matched to a gene: 3. The CDR3 loop is CSANRDRGEKLFF. The DNA of the CDR3 is TGCAGTGCTAATCGGGACAGGGGTGAAAAACTGTTTTTT.

This clonotype was seen repeatedly, ten times or more. The genes are TRBV10-3 and TRBJ2-7; 13 nucleotides align to TRBD2. Per the germline V gene, CDR1 is ENHRY and CDR2 is SYGVKD. Unmatched junction bases numbered 10, after V lost 10 bases and J lost 4 bases. CDR3 length: 15 residues. In nucleotides, the CDR3 is TGTGCCAGTCGGACTAGCGGGAGCCGGGGGTACGAGCAGTACTTC. Translated: CASRTSGSRGYEQYF.

The gene calls are TRBV6-1 and TRBJ1-2, with D unclear. Trimming took off 5 bases at V and 8 bases at J, with 15 bases between the two ends. The CDR3 totals 13 residues. In germline, CDR1 is MNHNS, CDR2 SASEGT. CDR3 sequence reads: CASSPDSNRGYTF. CDR3 coding DNA: TGTGCCAGCAGTCCTGACTCCAATCGCGGCTACACCTTC.

This clonotype has at least ten counts. The chain has TRBV7-8 and TRBJ2-1, with D possibly TRBD2 on 6 matching bases. In germline, CDR1 is SGHVS, CDR2 FQNEAQ. V was clipped by 1 base and J by 4 bases, with 14 bases between them. The CDR3 covers 16 residues. The CDR3 DNA reads TGTGCCAGCAGCTTAGGTGCGGGGCCCTTTTACAATGAGCAGTTCTTC. As protein: CASSLGAGPFYNEQFF.

This clonotype was counted many times. This chain joins TRBV6-2 or TRBV6-3 and TRBJ2-7, with TRBD2 matching over 8 bases. The CDR3 runs to 14 residues. V was pared by 6 bases and J by 3 bases, with 7 bases of the junction left unmatched. The germline V gene has CDR1 MNHEY and CDR2 SVGEGT. The chain's CDR3 is CASSNRGGGYEQYF. In DNA, the CDR3 is TGTGCCAGCAGCAATCGGGGGGGTGGCTACGAGCAGTACTTC.

The chain recombines TRBV5-6 with TRBJ1-1; the match to TRBD1 covers 8 bases. This CDR3 is 17 amino acids long. Germline V CDR1 and CDR2: SGHDT, YYEEEE. The junction had 13 bases not matched to a gene; V was cut back by 6 bases and J by 0 bases. CDR3 sequence: CASTRRAGGDMNTEAFF. The CDR3 nucleotides are TGTGCCAGCACTAGAAGGGCAGGGGGCGACATGAACACTGAAGCTTTCTTT.

The sample holds many counts of this clonotype. The rearrangement uses TRBV6-1 and TRBJ2-7; 7 positions match TRBD2. The CDR3 has 14 residues. Germline V lookup: CDR1 MNHNS, CDR2 SASEGT. With V trimmed by 6 bases and J by 3 bases, 8 bases remained unmatched. The CDR3 DNA is TGTGCCAGCAGAGGACTAGACGTAAGCTACGAGCAGTACTTC. Translated, it gives CASRGLDVSYEQYF.

The chain joins TRBV20-1 to TRBJ1-2, with D possibly being TRBD1 (5 bases). Trimming took 6 bases from V and 3 from J, leaving 17 bases between them. The CDR3 is 14 residues long. Germline V gene sequence: CDR1 DFQATT, CDR2 SNEGSKA (reference sequence). CDR3 in DNA: TGCAGTGCCATCACCAAGGGGTATGACTATGGCTACACCTTC. It translates to CSAITKGYDYGYTF.

This clonotype has at least ten counts. The chain carries TRBV28 and TRBJ2-3, with D unclear. Germline CDR1 and CDR2: MDHEN and SYDVKM. The CDR3 has 13 residues. V lost 3 bases, J lost 3 bases, and 7 bases lay in between. As DNA, the CDR3 is TGTGCCAGCAGTTTCCCCCAAACAGATACGCAGTATTTT. It encodes CASSFPQTDTQYF.

There are many counts of this clonotype. The chain recombines TRBV6-1 with TRBJ2-7; D ambiguous. Trimming shortened V by 4 bases and J by 2 bases, and 9 bases separated the two germline ends. Germline loops: CDR1 MNHNS, CDR2 SASEGT. This CDR3 contains 13 residues. In nucleotides, the CDR3 is TGTGCCAGCAGTGCTCGTAGCCCCTACGAGCAGTACTTC. It codes for CASSARSPYEQYF.

There are many counts of this clonotype. This chain uses TRBV2 with TRBJ2-7; D gene unclear. V was shortened by 5 bases and J by 0 bases, with 11 bases between the two germline ends. CDR3 length: 14 amino acids. Germline values: CDR1 SNHLY, CDR2 FYNNEI. CDR3 loop: CASSSSYSSYEQYF. The CDR3 DNA follows: TGTGCCAGCAGTTCATCATATAGCTCCTACGAGCAGTACTTC. Filled out from reference TRBV2 and TRBJ2-7, the complete variable domain reads EPEVTQTPSHQVTQMGQEVILRCVPISNHLYFYWYRQILGQKVEFLVSFYNNEISEKSEIFDDQFSVERPDGSNFTLKIRSTKLEDSAMYFCASSSSYSSYEQYFGPGTRLTVT.

The genes are TRBV20-1 and TRBJ1-2; the match to TRBD1 covers 11 bases. The germline V gene encodes CDR1 DFQATT and CDR2 SNEGSKA (reference sequence). The CDR3 spans 13 residues. The V gene end was trimmed by 1 base and the J gene end by 7 bases; junction bases not matched to a gene: 2. CDR3 region: CSARGTGGFGYTF. Written as DNA, the CDR3 is TGCAGTGCTAGAGGGACAGGGGGCTTTGGCTACACCTTC.

The chain employs TRBV7-6 and TRBJ2-5; 14 bases align to TRBD2. The CDR3 is 14 residues long. Trimming at V came to 8 bases and at J to 6 bases, leaving 5 bases not matched to a gene. Germline V gives CDR1 SGHVS, CDR2 FNYEAQ. CDR3 nucleotides: TGTGCCAGCCAGGGACTAGCGGGAGTCCAGACCCAGTACTTC. As protein: CASQGLAGVQTQYF.

The chain links TRBV10-3 to TRBJ1-6; D is unclear. This CDR3 comprises 13 residues. The V gene's germline CDR1 is ENHRY and CDR2 SYGVKD. V lost 7 bases and J lost 8, with 12 bases in between. Here the CDR3 reads CAITGLEYSPLHF. CDR3 DNA sequence: TGTGCCATCACCGGTTTGGAGTATTCACCCCTCCACTTT.

This clonotype turned up a few times. This chain uses TRBV28 with TRBJ2-1; possibly TRBD1 or TRBD2 for D (5 bases each). The V end lost 7 bases, the J end lost 10 bases, and 20 bases lay between the germline ends. Germline lookup yields CDR1 MDHEN and CDR2 SYDVKM. The CDR3 runs 14 residues. CDR3 coding DNA: TGTGCCAGCAAATCCGGGACGGCGATCTACGAGCAGTTCTTC. Translation: CASKSGTAIYEQFF.

This clonotype occurred many times. The chain employs TRBV28 and TRBJ1-4, with a tentative D call TRBD1 (6 bases). Germline loops: CDR1 MDHEN, CDR2 SYDVKM. The CDR3 runs 15 residues. V shed 7 bases and J shed 4 bases, with 16 bases lying between them. CDR3: CASTEVGAINEKLFF. For the CDR3, the DNA is TGTGCCAGCACCGAGGTGGGGGCAATTAATGAAAAACTGTTTTTT. The full variable domain, rest sourced from reference TRBV28 and TRBJ1-4, is DVKVTQSSRYLVKRTGEKVFLECVQDMDHENMFWYRQDPGLGLRLIYFSYDVKMKEKGDIPEGYSVSREKKERFSLILESASTNQTSMYLCASTEVGAINEKLFFGSGTQLSVL.

Only a few counts were recorded for this clonotype. This sequence joins TRBV5-1 and TRBJ2-2; D unclear. V lost 1 base, J lost 6 bases, and 10 bases lay in between. The germline V gene encodes CDR1 SGHRS and CDR2 YFSETQ. This CDR3 is 14 amino acids long. The CDR3 region has the DNA TGCGCCAGCAGCTTGTCGGGTCGGTCCGGGGAGCTGTTTTTT. It is translated as CASSLSGRSGELFF.

This chain uses TRBV15 with TRBJ1-3; 7 bases match TRBD1. The germline gives CDR1 LNHNV, CDR2 YYDKDF (reference sequence). J was trimmed by 4 bases and V by 0 bases; bases with no gene match: 9. The CDR3 is 17 amino acids. The CDR3 region is CATSRDKYRGLGNTIYF. The CDR3, as DNA: TGTGCCACCAGCAGAGATAAGTACAGGGGATTAGGAAACACCATATATTTT.

This clonotype has more than one count but fewer than ten. The chain uses TRBV6-1 and TRBJ1-5; TRBD1 is a possible D gene (6 bases). Trimming left V 5 bases short and J 6 bases short, with 14 bases between. The germline CDR1 and CDR2 sequences are MNHNS and SASEGT. CDR3 size: 14 residues. CDR3 sequence (DNA): TGTGCCAGCAGTCAAACAGGGATGGCTCAGCCCCAGCATTTT. Its translation is CASSQTGMAQPQHF.

This clonotype was seen many times. The V and J genes are TRBV6-1 and TRBJ2-1; weak D call: TRBD2 (6 bases). Trimming took 6 bases from V and 7 from J, leaving 13 bases between them. The CDR3 totals 13 residues. Germline-derived CDR1 and CDR2 are MNHNS and SASEGT. The CDR3 protein is CASSPWRVNEQFF. CDR3 DNA: TGTGCCAGCAGCCCATGGAGGGTAAATGAGCAGTTCTTC.

CDR3 sequence: CASSGGTAYGYTF. In DNA form, the CDR3 reads TGTGCCAGCAGTGGAGGGACAGCCTATGGCTACACCTTC. V usage is TRBV6-1 and J usage is TRBJ1-2, with 7 bases matching TRBD1. Trimming took 4 bases from V and 4 from J; bases not matched to a gene: 3. This CDR3 spans 13 amino acids. Per germline, CDR1 MNHNS and CDR2 SASEGT.

This clonotype was picked up a small number of times. This chain uses TRBV20-1 with TRBJ2-4; D gene uncertain. The CDR3 runs 16 residues. The V gene lost 3 bases and the J gene lost 1 base, with 16 bases spanning the gap. Germline CDR1 DFQATT, CDR2 SNEGSKA (reference sequence). CDR3 in DNA: TGCAGTGCTAGTACCCCGGCGGTGGGGGCCAAAAACATTCAGTACTTC. Amino acid sequence: CSASTPAVGAKNIQYF.

V gene TRBV6-1 combines with J gene TRBJ1-5, with 9 bases that match TRBD1. The CDR3 runs 15 residues. Per germline, CDR1 MNHNS and CDR2 SASEGT. The V segment lost 2 bases and the J segment 7 bases; nucleotides outside the gene matches: 6. The CDR3 is CASSERGQGGQPQHF. The CDR3 DNA is TGTGCCAGCAGTGAAAGGGGACAGGGAGGACAGCCCCAGCATTTT.

To note about this clonotype: Because the CDR3 is missing its conserved closing phenylalanine or tryptophan, this is likely a read error. The J gene is TRBJ1-2, the V gene TRBV12-3 or TRBV12-4; no reliable D call. The V and J ends lost 10 bases and 8 bases respectively, with 14 bases between them. The CDR3 is made up of 11 amino acids. The CDR3 protein is CATSWGYGYTL. DNA for the CDR3: TGTGCCACCTCCTGGGGTTACGGCTACACCCTC.

This clonotype was picked up many times. The chain employs TRBV24-1 and TRBJ2-7; D is perhaps TRBD1 (5 bases). The CDR3 runs 13 residues. Germline loops: CDR1 KGHDR, CDR2 SFDVKD. With 4 bases removed from V and 4 bases from J, the gap between germline ends came to 10 bases. Here the CDR3 DNA reads TGTGCCACCAGTGACCCCGACAGTTACGAGCAGTACTTC. The encoded protein is CATSDPDSYEQYF.

In its sample, this clonotype was seen a few times. V is TRBV29-1 and J is TRBJ2-3, with D tentatively TRBD1 or TRBD2 (5 bases each). The CDR3 totals 12 residues. Germline CDR1 and CDR2: SQVTM and ANQGSEA. CDR3 in amino acids: CTSGRSTDTQYF. The CDR3 bases are TGCACATCGGGACGGAGCACAGATACGCAGTATTTT.

At least ten counts were recorded for this clonotype. This sequence joins TRBV18 and TRBJ2-7; the match to TRBD1 covers 7 bases. V was clipped by 2 bases and J by 5 bases; unmatched bases: 9. The germline V gene has CDR1 KGHSH and CDR2 LQKENI. The CDR3 is 15 amino acids. CDR3 DNA: TGTGCCAGCTCACCATTGCGACAGGGTTCGCACGAGCAGTACTTC. Translated, it gives CASSPLRQGSHEQYF.

The table lists this clonotype with a few counts. The CDR3: CASSIARGYEQYF. The DNA of the CDR3 is TGTGCCAGTAGTATCGCCAGGGGTTACGAGCAGTACTTC. This chain connects TRBV19 to TRBJ2-7; D perhaps matches TRBD1 (6 bases). The ends were cut back, 3 bases at V and 4 bases at J, with 10 bases in the middle. The CDR3 extends over 13 amino acids. The germline V gene encodes CDR1 LNHDA and CDR2 SQIVND (reference sequence).

The V call is TRBV20-1, the J call TRBJ1-1; D may be TRBD1 (5 bases). CDR1 is DFQATT and CDR2 is SNEGSKA in the germline V gene (reference sequence). This CDR3 has 12 residues. Trimming pared 7 bases from V and 6 bases from J, leaving 15 bases between. In DNA, the CDR3 is TGCAGTGTACCTCCGGGGCGGTCTGAAGCTTTCTTT. As protein: CSVPPGRSEAFF.